Presented here are 7 T cell receptor beta chains from one specimen sequenced in a study of molecular identifiers for immune sequencing clone quantification. TCRdb reprocessed the PCR reads via MiXCR and lists one record per CDR3 protein. The profile shows some 100,000 distinct CDR3 sequences, roughly a third of them singletons. The sequenced material came from naive CD8+ T cells from blood, with Jurkat cell RNA spiked in. The subset is: FACS-sorted CD8+CD4-CCR7+CD45RA+ naive T cells. The receptor source for this set is a human donor in good health. Some libraries in this study had Jurkat cell RNA spiked in.

The chain carries TRBV19 and TRBJ2-7; D ambiguous. The CDR3 totals 11 residues. Germline CDR1 and CDR2: LNHDA and SQIVND (reference sequence). Trimming removed 8 bases at V and 6 bases at J, with 11 bases between. CDR3 DNA: TGTGCCAGTGGTCCCCTGATCGAGCAGTACTTC. Translating it yields CASGPLIEQYF.

Many counts were recorded for this clonotype. The chain employs TRBV28 and TRBJ1-2; a possible D gene is TRBD1 (6 bases). Trimming left V 5 bases short and J 4 bases short, with 11 bases between. Germline loops: CDR1 MDHEN, CDR2 SYDVKM. The CDR3 is made up of 13 amino acids. Written as DNA, the CDR3 is TGTGCCAGCAGTCCGGACAGCGTCTATGGCTACACCTTC. It codes for CASSPDSVYGYTF.

This chain uses TRBV28 with TRBJ1-3; D gene ambiguous. Germline CDR1 MDHEN, CDR2 SYDVKM. V lost 3 bases and J 3 bases, leaving 12 bases between the germline ends. The length of the CDR3 is 15 residues. CDR3 bases: TGTGCCAGCAGTTTCACTCGGTCTAGTGGAAACACCATATATTTT. It specifies CASSFTRSSGNTIYF.

This clonotype was seen a handful of times. The gene calls are TRBV19 and TRBJ2-7; D tentatively fits TRBD1 or TRBD2 (5 bases each). Trimming took off 5 bases at V and 3 bases at J, with 14 bases between the two ends. CDR3 length equals 14 residues. Germline V lookup: CDR1 LNHDA, CDR2 SQIVND (reference sequence). This CDR3 reads CASSPGACHYEQYF. The CDR3, as DNA: TGTGCCAGTAGTCCCGGGGCTTGCCACTACGAGCAGTACTTC.

This clonotype was seen just once. The chain carries TRBV19 and TRBJ1-1; D ambiguous. The CDR3 totals 14 residues. Germline CDR1 is LNHDA and CDR2 is SQIVND (reference sequence). Trimming left V 5 bases short and J 6 bases short, with 16 bases between. Here the CDR3 DNA reads TGTGCCAGTAGTGAGATTTTGAAAGGCGCTGAAGCTTTCTTT. The encoded protein is CASSEILKGAEAFF.

This clonotype was detected a few times. The J gene is TRBJ2-2, the V gene TRBV20-1; D uncertain. The CDR3 consists of 14 residues. V was pared by 2 bases and J by 4 bases, with 11 bases between. Germline-derived CDR1 and CDR2 are DFQATT and SNEGSKA (reference sequence). The CDR3 reads CSARRNISTGELFF. CDR3 DNA: TGCAGTGCTAGAAGGAACATAAGCACCGGGGAGCTGTTTTTT.

This chain links TRBV5-1 with TRBJ2-2, with no clear D. The V end was cut by 1 base, the J end by 6 bases, with 10 bases between. The CDR3 has 14 residues. Germline lookup yields CDR1 SGHRS and CDR2 YFSETQ. In nucleotides, the CDR3 is TGCGCCAGCAGCTTGAACCTGACCCCCGGGGAGCTGTTTTTT. This codes for CASSLNLTPGELFF.